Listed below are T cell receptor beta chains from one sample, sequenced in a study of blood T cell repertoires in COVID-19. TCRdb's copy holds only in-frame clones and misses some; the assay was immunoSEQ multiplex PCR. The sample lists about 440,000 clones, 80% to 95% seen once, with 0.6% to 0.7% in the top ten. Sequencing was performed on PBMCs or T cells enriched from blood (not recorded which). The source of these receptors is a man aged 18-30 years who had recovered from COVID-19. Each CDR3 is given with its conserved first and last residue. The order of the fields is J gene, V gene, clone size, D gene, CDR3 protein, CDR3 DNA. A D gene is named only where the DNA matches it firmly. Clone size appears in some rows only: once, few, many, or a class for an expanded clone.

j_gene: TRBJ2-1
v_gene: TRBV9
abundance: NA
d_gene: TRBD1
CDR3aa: CASSGPGQAYNEQFF
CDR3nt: TGTGCCAGCAGCGGGCCGGGACAGGCGTACAATGAGCAGTTCTTC

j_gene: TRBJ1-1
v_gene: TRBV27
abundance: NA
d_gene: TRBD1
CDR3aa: CASSLRHPGQGWTEAFF
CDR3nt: TGTGCCAGCAGTTTGAGGCACCCGGGACAGGGATGGACTGAAGCTTTCTTT

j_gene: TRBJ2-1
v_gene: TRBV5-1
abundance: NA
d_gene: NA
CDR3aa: CASSWEVGDNEQFF
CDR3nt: TGCGCCAGCAGCTGGGAGGTAGGAGACAATGAGCAGTTCTTC

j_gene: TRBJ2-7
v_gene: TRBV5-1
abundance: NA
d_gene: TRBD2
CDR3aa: CASGPGAGGGYEQYF
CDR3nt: TGCGCCAGCGGGCCAGGAGCGGGAGGGGGCTACGAGCAGTACTTC

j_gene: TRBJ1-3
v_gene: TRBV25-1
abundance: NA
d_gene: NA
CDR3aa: CASSEHGNTIYF
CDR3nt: TGTGCCAGCAGTGAACATGGAAACACCATATATTTT

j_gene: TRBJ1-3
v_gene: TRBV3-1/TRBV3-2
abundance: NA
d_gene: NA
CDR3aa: CASSPLAGGIGNTIYF
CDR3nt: TGTGCCAGCAGCCCCCTGGCAGGTGGTATAGGAAACACCATATATTTT

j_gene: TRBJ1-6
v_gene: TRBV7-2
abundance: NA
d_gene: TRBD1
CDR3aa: CASSLGDRTLYNSPLHF
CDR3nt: TGTGCCAGCAGCTTAGGGGACAGGACCCTCTATAATTCACCCCTCCACTTT

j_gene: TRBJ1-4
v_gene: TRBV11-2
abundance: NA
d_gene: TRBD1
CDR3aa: CASSYRQGRGSGEKLFF
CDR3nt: TGTGCCAGCAGCTATCGACAGGGACGAGGTTCGGGTGAAAAACTGTTTTTT

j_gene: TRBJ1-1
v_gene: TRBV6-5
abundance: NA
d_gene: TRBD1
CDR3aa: CASRPELRDRGKAFF
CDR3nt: TGTGCCAGCAGACCAGAACTCCGGGACAGGGGAAAAGCTTTCTTT

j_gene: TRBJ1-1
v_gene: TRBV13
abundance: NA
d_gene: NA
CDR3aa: CASSLGVTANTEAFF
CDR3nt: TGTGCCAGCAGCTTAGGCGTCACAGCAAACACTGAAGCTTTCTTT

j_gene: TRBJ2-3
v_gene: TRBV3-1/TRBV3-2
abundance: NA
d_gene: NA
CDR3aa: CASSYFARDTQYF
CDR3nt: TGTGCCAGCAGTTACTTTGCCCGAGATACGCAGTATTTT

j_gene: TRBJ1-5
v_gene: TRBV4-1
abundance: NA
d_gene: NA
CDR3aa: CASSRTFKEGPSNQPQHF
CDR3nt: TGCGCCAGCAGCCGCACATTCAAGGAGGGGCCTAGCAATCAGCCCCAGCATTTT

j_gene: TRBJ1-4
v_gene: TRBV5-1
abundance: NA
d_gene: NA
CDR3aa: CASSLFTESEKLFF
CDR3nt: TGCGCCAGCAGCTTGTTTACAGAAAGTGAAAAACTGTTTTTT

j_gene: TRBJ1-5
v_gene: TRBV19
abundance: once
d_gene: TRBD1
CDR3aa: CASNPGQGYQPQHF
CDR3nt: TGTGCCAGTAACCCGGGACAGGGGTATCAGCCCCAGCATTTT

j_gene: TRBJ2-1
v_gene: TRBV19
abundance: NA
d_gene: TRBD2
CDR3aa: CASKGLAGPYNEQFF
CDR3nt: TGTGCCAGTAAGGGACTAGCGGGGCCATACAATGAGCAGTTCTTC

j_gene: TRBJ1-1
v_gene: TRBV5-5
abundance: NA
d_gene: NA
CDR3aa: CASSLVPRGLNTEAFF
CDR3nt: TGTGCCAGCAGCTTGGTCCCCAGGGGATTGAACACTGAAGCTTTCTTT

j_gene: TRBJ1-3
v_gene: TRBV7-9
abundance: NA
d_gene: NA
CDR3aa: CASSLVAGNTIYF
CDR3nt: TGTGCCAGCAGCTTAGTAGCAGGAAACACCATATATTTT

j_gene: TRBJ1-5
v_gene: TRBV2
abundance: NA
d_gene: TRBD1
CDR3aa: CASSESRTGGLQPQHF
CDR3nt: TGTGCCAGCAGTGAATCTAGGACAGGGGGCCTTCAGCCCCAGCATTTT

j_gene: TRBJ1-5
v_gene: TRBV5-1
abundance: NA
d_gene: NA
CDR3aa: CASSLGGEGQPQHF
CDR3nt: TGCGCCAGCAGCTTGGGCGGAGAAGGTCAGCCCCAGCATTTT

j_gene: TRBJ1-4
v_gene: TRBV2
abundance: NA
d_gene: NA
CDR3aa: CASSADTGTNEKLFF
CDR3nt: TGTGCCAGCAGTGCTGATACAGGGACTAATGAAAAACTGTTTTTT

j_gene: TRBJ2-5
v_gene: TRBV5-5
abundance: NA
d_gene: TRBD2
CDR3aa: CASSLGSGGALETQYF
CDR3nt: TGTGCCAGCAGCTTAGGAAGCGGGGGGGCCCTTGAGACCCAGTACTTC

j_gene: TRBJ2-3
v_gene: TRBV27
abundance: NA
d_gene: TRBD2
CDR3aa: CASSLSRREVSDTQYF
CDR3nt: TGTGCCAGCAGTTTATCGCGGCGGGAGGTTTCAGATACGCAGTATTTT

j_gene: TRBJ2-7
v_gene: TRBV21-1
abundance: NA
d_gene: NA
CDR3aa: CASNSGGAYEQYF
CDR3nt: TGTGCCAGCAACAGTGGCGGGGCCTACGAGCAGTACTTC

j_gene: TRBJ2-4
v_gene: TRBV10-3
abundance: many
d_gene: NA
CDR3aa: CAISESEGGPSIQYF
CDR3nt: TGTGCCATCAGTGAGTCGGAGGGGGGGCCAAGCATTCAGTACTTC

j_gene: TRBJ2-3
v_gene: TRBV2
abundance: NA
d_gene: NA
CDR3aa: CASSAEVATQYF
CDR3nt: TGTGCCAGCAGCGCTGAGGTGGCAACGCAGTATTTT

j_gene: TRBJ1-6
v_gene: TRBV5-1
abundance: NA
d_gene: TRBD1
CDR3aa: CASSLTDRGGSSYNSPLHF
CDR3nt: TGCGCCAGCAGCTTAACCGACAGGGGAGGTAGCTCCTATAATTCACCCCTCCACTTT

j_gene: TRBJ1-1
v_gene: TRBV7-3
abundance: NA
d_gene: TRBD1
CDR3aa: CASSSHRDRVAFF
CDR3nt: TGTGCCAGCAGCTCCCACAGGGACAGGGTGGCTTTCTTT

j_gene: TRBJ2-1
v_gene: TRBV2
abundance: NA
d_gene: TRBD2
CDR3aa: CASRLLAGGNEQFF
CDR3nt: TGTGCCAGCAGACTACTAGCGGGGGGCAATGAGCAGTTCTTC

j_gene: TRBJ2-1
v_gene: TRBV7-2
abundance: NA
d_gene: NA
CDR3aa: CASSLGLLTYNEQFF
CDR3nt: TGTGCCAGCAGCTTAGGACTCCTAACATACAATGAGCAGTTCTTC

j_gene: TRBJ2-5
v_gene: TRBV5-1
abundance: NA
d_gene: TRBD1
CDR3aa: CASSLGTGTLETQYF
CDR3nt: TGCGCCAGCAGCTTAGGGACAGGGACTTTGGAGACCCAGTACTTC

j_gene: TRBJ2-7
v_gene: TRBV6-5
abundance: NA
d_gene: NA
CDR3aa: CASTVSYEQYF
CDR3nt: TGTGCCAGCACGGTCTCCTACGAGCAGTACTTC

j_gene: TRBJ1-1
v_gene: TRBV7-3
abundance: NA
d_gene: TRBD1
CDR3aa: CASSLGQGAGAFF
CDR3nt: TGTGCCAGCAGCTTAGGCCAGGGGGCAGGGGCTTTCTTT

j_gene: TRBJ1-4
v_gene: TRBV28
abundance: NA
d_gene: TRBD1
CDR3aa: CASSSPGQGGEKLFF
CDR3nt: TGTGCCAGCAGTTCACCGGGACAGGGGGGTGAAAAACTGTTTTTT

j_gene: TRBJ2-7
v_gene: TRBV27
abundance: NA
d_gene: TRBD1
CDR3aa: CATLDRVSYEQYF
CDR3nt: TGTGCCACCTTGGACAGGGTCTCCTACGAGCAGTACTTC

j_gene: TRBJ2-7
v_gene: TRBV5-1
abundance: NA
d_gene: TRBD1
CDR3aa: CASSFFRGLGEQYF
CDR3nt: TGCGCCAGCAGCTTCTTCAGGGGGCTCGGGGAGCAGTACTTC

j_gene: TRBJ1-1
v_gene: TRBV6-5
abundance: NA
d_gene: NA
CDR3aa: CASSYSRGGTEAFF
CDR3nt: TGTGCCAGCAGTTACTCCAGGGGAGGGACTGAAGCTTTCTTT

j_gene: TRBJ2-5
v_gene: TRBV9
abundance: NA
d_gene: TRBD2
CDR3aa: CASSVYALAGQETQYF
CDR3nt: TGTGCCAGCAGCGTCTACGCACTAGCGGGGCAAGAGACCCAGTACTTC

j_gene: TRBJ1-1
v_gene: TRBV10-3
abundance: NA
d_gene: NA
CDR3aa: CAIRAAEASFTEAFF
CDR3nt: TGTGCCATCAGGGCTGCGGAGGCCTCCTTCACTGAAGCTTTCTTT